Each of the 31 T cell receptor beta chains below was sequenced from the same sample in a study of blood T cells in healthy people across ages. Together with a sample-barcoded 5' primer, a J-beta primer mix was included in a second PCR lasting about 7 to 11 cycles. TCRdb re-analysed the 5' RACE reads in MiXCR, keeping a single row per CDR3 protein. The data hold approximately 800,000 distinct CDR3 sequences, with 46% observed a single time. Sample: blood. These receptors were obtained from an elderly man in good health.

This clonotype turned up a few times. Just one base apart from a much larger clone, this may be a read error. The rearrangement links TRBV24-1 to TRBJ2-5, with 8 bases identical to TRBD1. CDR1 and CDR2 from the germline V gene are KGHDR and SFDVKD. The CDR3 spans 11 residues. With V trimmed by 8 bases and J by 13 bases, 8 bases remained unmatched. This CDR3 reads CATNKQGDTYF. CDR3 bases: TGTGCCACCAACAAACAGGGGGACACGTACTTC.

This chain connects TRBV20-1 to TRBJ2-7; D gene ambiguous. V dropped 1 base and J dropped 0 bases, with 10 bases sitting between them. The CDR3 extends over 14 amino acids. The germline gives CDR1 DFQATT, CDR2 SNEGSKA (reference sequence). CDR3 in DNA: TGCAGTGCTAGAGGCGGTAAGAGCTCCTACGAGCAGTACTTC. It encodes CSARGGKSSYEQYF.

The gene calls are TRBV28 and TRBJ2-7, with TRBD2 identical over 11 bases. The CDR3 contains 19 residues. V shed 8 bases and J 7 bases; nucleotides not matched to a gene: 25. CDR1 is MDHEN, CDR2 SYDVKM, per germline. CDR3 coding DNA: TGTGCCAGCGGCCCGCTCCCTCCCTATTTAGCGGGAGGGTTCAATGAGCAGTACTTC. Translation gives CASGPLPPYLAGGFNEQYF.

The rearrangement uses TRBV20-1 and TRBJ1-2, with D maybe TRBD1 (6 bases). The CDR3 totals 17 residues. Germline V lookup: CDR1 DFQATT, CDR2 SNEGSKA (reference sequence). Trimming removed 0 bases at V and 2 bases at J, with 19 bases between. CDR3 coding DNA: TGCAGTGCTAGAGATTTGACAGGACTAACCCCGAACTATGGCTACACCTTC. Its translation: CSARDLTGLTPNYGYTF.

The rearrangement links TRBV28 to TRBJ2-7, with D tentatively TRBD1 (7 bases). Trimming removed 7 bases at V and 6 bases at J, with 16 bases between. The germline gives CDR1 MDHEN, CDR2 SYDVKM. This CDR3 is built from 13 residues. The CDR3 sequence: CASTEGAQREQYF. The CDR3 bases are TGTGCCAGCACGGAGGGGGCGCAACGCGAGCAGTACTTC. The whole variable domain, remainder taken from reference TRBV28 and TRBJ2-7, is DVKVTQSSRYLVKRTGEKVFLECVQDMDHENMFWYRQDPGLGLRLIYFSYDVKMKEKGDIPEGYSVSREKKERFSLILESASTNQTSMYLCASTEGAQREQYFGPGTRLTVT.

The gene calls are TRBV10-3 and TRBJ1-1; unclear D gene. Germline lookup yields CDR1 ENHRY and CDR2 SYGVKD. This CDR3 is 15 amino acids long. The germline V and J ends were trimmed by 3 bases and 0 bases, with 11 bases remaining between them. CDR3 nucleotide sequence: TGTGCCATCAGTGATAATGGAGCCATGAACACTGAAGCTTTCTTT. Amino acid sequence: CAISDNGAMNTEAFF.

In nucleotides, the CDR3 is TGTGCCAGCAGTTTCTCCCCGGGGACTAGCGGTCCCTACAATGAGCAGTACTTC. This encodes CASSFSPGTSGPYNEQYF. V is TRBV27 and J is TRBJ2-7; 11 bases are shared with TRBD2. The CDR3 has 18 amino acids. With V trimmed by 3 bases and J by 7 bases, 17 bases remained unmatched. Germline CDR1 and CDR2: MNHEY and SMNVEV (reference sequence).

The chain joins TRBV12-3 or TRBV12-4 to TRBJ2-4; D is undetermined. This CDR3 is built from 12 residues. V gave up 0 bases and J gave up 8 bases, with 5 bases separating them. As DNA, the CDR3 is TGTGCCAGCAGTTTAGCTATTTACATTCAGTACTTC. Translated, it gives CASSLAIYIQYF.

This clonotype was counted ten times or more. The J gene is TRBJ2-1, the V gene TRBV5-1, with 14 positions matching TRBD2. The V segment lost 4 bases and the J segment 4 bases; nucleotides outside the gene matches: 13. The CDR3 is 19 residues long. CDR1 and CDR2 from the germline V gene are SGHRS and YFSETQ. The CDR3 sequence is CASSHGGLAGVRGYNEQFF. In DNA, the CDR3 is TGCGCCAGCAGCCACGGGGGACTAGCGGGAGTTAGAGGATACAATGAGCAGTTCTTC.

This CDR3 reads CSAARTGGEIQYF. DNA of the CDR3: TGCAGTGCTGCAAGAACAGGGGGAGAGATCCAGTACTTC. The chain combines TRBV20-1 with TRBJ2-7, with 8 nucleotides matching TRBD1. In germline, CDR1 is DFQATT, CDR2 SNEGSKA (reference sequence). The CDR3 spans 13 residues. After removal of 5 bases from V and 10 bases from J, the junction contained 13 bases not matched to a gene.

The V call is TRBV12-3 or TRBV12-4, the J call TRBJ2-3, with TRBD1 as a possible D gene (5 bases). The V gene lost 3 bases and the J gene lost 4 bases, with 8 bases spanning the gap. The CDR3 has 13 amino acids. The CDR3: CASSFQGPDTQYF. CDR3 sequence (DNA): TGTGCCAGCAGTTTTCAGGGCCCAGATACGCAGTATTTT.

This sequence joins TRBV15 and TRBJ2-6; 10 bases are a match to TRBD1. The junction had 5 bases not matched to a gene; V was cut back by 0 bases and J by 0 bases. The germline CDR1 and CDR2 sequences are LNHNV and YYDKDF (reference sequence). The CDR3 consists of 19 residues. The CDR3 protein is CATSRDVRTGGSGANVLTF. CDR3 nucleotides: TGTGCCACCAGCAGAGACGTACGGACAGGGGGCTCTGGGGCCAACGTCCTGACTTTC.

This clonotype was picked up many times. The J gene is TRBJ2-7, the V gene TRBV18; TRBD1 is a possible D gene (7 bases). The germline CDR1 and CDR2 sequences are KGHSH and LQKENI. Trimming stripped 5 bases from V and 3 bases from J, with 11 bases between. This CDR3 is built from 13 residues. This chain's CDR3 is CASSYQGGYEQYF. In nucleotides, the CDR3 is TGTGCCAGCTCATACCAGGGGGGCTACGAGCAGTACTTC.

The V call is TRBV24-1, the J call TRBJ2-7; D might be TRBD1 (5 bases). Germline-derived CDR1 and CDR2 are KGHDR and SFDVKD. Trimming cost V 5 bases and J 2 bases, with 9 bases left between them. This CDR3 has 13 amino acids. The CDR3, as DNA: TGTGCCACCAGTGCCCAGGGAACCTACGAGCAGTACTTC. It is translated as CATSAQGTYEQYF.

This clonotype came up a few times. The rearrangement joins TRBV10-3 to TRBJ2-7; D remains ambiguous. Per germline, CDR1 ENHRY and CDR2 SYGVKD. This CDR3 has 12 amino acids. The germline V and J ends were trimmed by 5 bases and 2 bases, with 7 bases remaining between them. The CDR3 spells CAISTGPYEQYF. CDR3 in DNA: TGTGCCATCAGTACCGGACCCTACGAGCAGTACTTC.

J is TRBJ2-1 and V is TRBV4-1; 7 bases are shared with TRBD2. Germline-derived CDR1 and CDR2 are MGHRA and YSYEKL. After removal of 0 bases from V and 8 bases from J, the junction contained 10 bases not matched to a gene. This CDR3 spans 16 amino acids. This chain's CDR3 is CASSQEAAGAIDEQFF. CDR3 in DNA: TGCGCCAGCAGCCAAGAGGCGGCGGGAGCAATTGATGAGCAGTTCTTC.

This clonotype showed up just a few times. The chain recombines TRBV7-3 with TRBJ2-2; no clear D. Trimming removed 0 bases from V and 1 base from J, with 6 bases in between. Germline values: CDR1 SGHTA, CDR2 FQGTGA. The CDR3 is 15 residues long. CDR3 amino acids: CASSLTAVNTGELFF. CDR3 bases: TGTGCCAGCAGCTTAACGGCTGTGAACACCGGGGAGCTGTTTTTT. The variable domain in full, completed from reference TRBV7-3 and TRBJ2-2, reads GAGVSQTPSNKVTEKGKYVELRCDPISGHTALYWYRQSLGQGPEFLIYFQGTGAADDSGLPNDRFFAVRPEGSVSTLKIQRTERGDSAVYLCASSLTAVNTGELFFGEGSRLTVL.

The CDR3 nucleotides are TGTGCCAGTATACAGGGAGACGGTGGGTACACTGAAGCTTTCTTT. Translated: CASIQGDGGYTEAFF. J is TRBJ1-1 and V is TRBV12-3 or TRBV12-4; possibly TRBD1 for D (6 bases). Trimming shortened V by 9 bases and J by 3 bases, and 20 bases separated the two germline ends. The CDR3 is made up of 15 amino acids.

There are a few counts of this clonotype. The J gene is TRBJ2-1, the V gene TRBV5-1; 13 bases fit TRBD2. Germline V gives CDR1 SGHRS, CDR2 YFSETQ. The CDR3 has 15 residues. The J segment lost 8 bases and the V segment lost 3 bases, leaving 5 bases of the junction unmatched. The CDR3 DNA reads TGCGCCAGCAGCTGGACTAGCGGGAGTTCAGATGAGCAGTTCTTC. This gives the protein CASSWTSGSSDEQFF. The entire variable domain, with the rest obtained from reference TRBV5-1 and TRBJ2-1, is as follows: KAGVTQTPRYLIKTRGQQVTLSCSPISGHRSVSWYQQTPGQGLQFLFEYFSETQRNKGNFPGRFSGRQFSNSRSEMNVSTLELGDSALYLCASSWTSGSSDEQFFGPGTRLTVL.

This clonotype was counted only a few times. V and J are TRBV3-1 and TRBJ2-3; possible D gene TRBD2, 6 bases. The CDR3 covers 16 residues. Germline lookup yields CDR1 LGHDT and CDR2 YNNKEL (reference sequence). The germline V and J ends were trimmed by 7 bases and 1 base, with 18 bases remaining between them. CDR3 DNA: TGTGCCAGCACCCGGGACTCCCAAGTGGGCACAGATACGCAGTATTTT. Its protein product is CASTRDSQVGTDTQYF.

This clonotype came up a few times. A much larger clone lies one base from this, so it may be a read error. The rearrangement joins TRBV29-1 to TRBJ2-5; D unclear. The CDR3 covers 11 residues. Per the germline V gene, CDR1 is SQVTM and CDR2 is ANQGSEA. The CDR3 here is CSGEEQETQYF. CDR3 coding DNA: TGCAGCGGTGAAGAGCAAGAGACCCAGTACTTC. The full variable domain, its missing parts supplied by reference TRBV29-1 and TRBJ2-5, is SAVISQKPSRDICQRGTSLTIQCQVDSQVTMMFWYRQQPGQSLTLIATANQGSEATYESGFVIDKFPISRPNLTFSTLTVSNMSPEDSSIYLCSGEEQETQYFGPGTRLLVL.

The genes are TRBV5-6 and TRBJ1-2; 10 bases are shared with TRBD1. CDR3 size: 15 residues. V lost 4 bases, J lost 4 bases, and 7 bases stayed unmatched. The germline gives CDR1 SGHDT, CDR2 YYEEEE. The DNA of the CDR3 is TGTGCCAGCAGCCCATCCGGGACAGGGGCCTATGGCTACACCTTC. Residues: CASSPSGTGAYGYTF.

In regard to this clonotype: The junction shows a germline mismatch at one end, possibly a read error. The chain links TRBV12-3 or TRBV12-4 to TRBJ2-3; the D gene is possibly TRBD2 (5 bases). The CDR3 spans 14 residues. This chain's CDR3 is CASSGLVSTDAQYF. Here the CDR3 DNA reads TGTGCCAGCAGTGGACTGGTGAGCACAGATGCGCAATATTTT.

The chain links TRBV9 to TRBJ1-2; 8 nucleotides match TRBD1. The CDR3 sequence is 14 residues long. The germline CDR1 and CDR2 sequences are SGDLS and YYNGEE. The V segment lost 3 bases and the J segment 3 bases; nucleotides outside the gene matches: 4. CDR3 DNA: TGTGCCAGCAGCGGGGGACAGGAGGACTATGGCTACACCTTC. Translating it yields CASSGGQEDYGYTF.

This clonotype has more than one count but fewer than ten. The rearrangement links TRBV29-1 to TRBJ2-6; possible D gene TRBD1, 5 bases. Germline V gene sequence: CDR1 SQVTM, CDR2 ANQGSEA. V was pared by 6 bases and J by 0 bases, with 12 bases between. The CDR3 extends over 15 amino acids. CDR3 sequence: CSVRTLPSGANVLTF. The CDR3 DNA is TGCAGCGTCCGGACACTCCCCTCTGGGGCCAACGTCCTGACTTTC.

The chain combines TRBV7-2 with TRBJ2-4, with D perhaps matching TRBD2 (5 bases). The CDR3 has 13 amino acids. Trimming removed 4 bases at V and 12 bases at J, with 16 bases between. Germline V CDR1 and CDR2: SGHTA, FQGNSA. The CDR3 protein is CASSWNRERDQYF. In nucleotides, the CDR3 is TGTGCCAGCAGCTGGAACCGGGAACGGGATCAGTACTTC.

This clonotype was seen more than once but under ten times. This chain links TRBV15 with TRBJ2-1; unclear D gene. The CDR3 extends over 16 amino acids. Trimming cost V 0 bases and J 7 bases, with 16 bases left between them. Germline V gene data show CDR1 as LNHNV and CDR2 as YYDKDF (reference sequence). Written as DNA, the CDR3 is TGTGCCACCAGCAGAGATCGGCGACAACTGGCGAATGAGCAGTTCTTC. Translation gives CATSRDRRQLANEQFF.

The chain is built from TRBV5-1 and TRBJ2-7; D is uncertain. The ends were cut back, 0 bases at V and 1 base at J, with 11 bases in the middle. Germline loops: CDR1 SGHRS, CDR2 YFSETQ. CDR3 length: 15 residues. CDR3 nucleotide sequence: TGCGCCAGCAGCTTGGGCGGAGCCCTTTCCTACGAGCAGTACTTC. As protein: CASSLGGALSYEQYF.

The sample holds a few counts of this clonotype. This rearrangement joins TRBV2 to TRBJ2-1, with 9 bases fitting TRBD2. Losses at the gene ends were 6 bases for V and 2 bases for J; bases not matched to a gene: 5. Per the germline V gene, CDR1 is SNHLY and CDR2 is FYNNEI. The CDR3 consists of 15 residues. The DNA for the CDR3 is TGTGCCAGCAGCGTGACTAGCGGAACCTACAATGAGCAGTTCTTC. Protein sequence: CASSVTSGTYNEQFF. The variable domain in full, with the rest retrieved from reference TRBV2 and TRBJ2-1, is EPEVTQTPSHQVTQMGQEVILRCVPISNHLYFYWYRQILGQKVEFLVSFYNNEISEKSEIFDDQFSVERPDGSNFTLKIRSTKLEDSAMYFCASSVTSGTYNEQFFGPGTRLTVL.

The chain joins TRBV7-9 to TRBJ2-1; no clear D gene. CDR3 length equals 15 residues. V was cut by 5 bases and J by 8 bases, with 19 bases left in between. The germline CDR1 and CDR2 sequences are SEHNR and FQNEAQ (reference sequence). The CDR3 spells CASSDPDGPRDEQFF. CDR3 DNA: TGTGCCAGCAGCGACCCGGACGGCCCTAGGGATGAGCAGTTCTTC.

The CDR3 sequence is CASSSSFLAGRQETQYF. The CDR3 DNA sequence: TGTGCCAGCAGTTCTAGTTTTCTAGCGGGCCGCCAAGAGACCCAGTACTTC. The chain joins TRBV27 to TRBJ2-5, with 8 positions matching TRBD2. After removal of 4 bases from V and 1 base from J, the junction contained 11 bases not matched to a gene. Germline CDR1 MNHEY, CDR2 SMNVEV (reference sequence). The CDR3 spans 17 residues.